This entry is about one T cell receptor beta chain. The sample originates from a study of T cell responses to AZD1222 COVID-19 vaccine. Assay: immunoSEQ multiplex PCR; the TCRdb copy retains only in-frame clones and omits some. This sample carries 160,000 or so clones, 88% of them seen once, and the ten largest clones take roughly 5.5%. V lost 4 bases and J lost 2, with 8 bases in between. The length of the CDR3 is 13 residues. Germline CDR1 and CDR2: GTSNPN and SVGIG (reference sequence). This specimen was peripheral blood, taken on day 0 of AZD1222 vaccination. V is TRBV30 and J is TRBJ2-2; D gene unclear. This receptor was taken from an adult in good health. CDR3: CAWTRPNTGELFF. The CDR3 DNA sequence: TGTGCCTGGACCCGCCCTAACACCGGGGAGCTGTTTTTT.